A single TCR beta chain is shown here with its context. Its antigen is not known. The data originate from a study of blood T cells in healthy people across ages. Study-level points and caveats: The study regarded diversity estimates from one million T cells as underestimates. PBMCs were not sorted, which prevented a conclusive comparison of naive versus antigen-experienced cells.

Germline values: CDR1 SGHDT, CDR2 YYEEEE. V was shortened by 4 bases and J by 5 bases, with 18 bases between the two germline ends. This CDR3 contains 15 residues. A second PCR of roughly 7 to 11 cycles used a sample-barcoded 5' primer and a J-beta primer mix. Using its own MiXCR run on the 5' RACE reads, TCRdb lists one record per CDR3 protein. Counted here are about 970,000 distinct CDR3 sequences, approximately 50% occurring once; the ten biggest clones make up about 22%. V gene TRBV5-6 combines with J gene TRBJ2-5, with unresolved D. Sequencing was carried out using blood. The receptor's source is a woman aged 55 to 70 in good health. DNA of the CDR3: TGTGCCAGCAGCCTTGTTGTACCCCGCCGGGAGACCCAGTACTTC. Translation gives CASSLVVPRRETQYF.